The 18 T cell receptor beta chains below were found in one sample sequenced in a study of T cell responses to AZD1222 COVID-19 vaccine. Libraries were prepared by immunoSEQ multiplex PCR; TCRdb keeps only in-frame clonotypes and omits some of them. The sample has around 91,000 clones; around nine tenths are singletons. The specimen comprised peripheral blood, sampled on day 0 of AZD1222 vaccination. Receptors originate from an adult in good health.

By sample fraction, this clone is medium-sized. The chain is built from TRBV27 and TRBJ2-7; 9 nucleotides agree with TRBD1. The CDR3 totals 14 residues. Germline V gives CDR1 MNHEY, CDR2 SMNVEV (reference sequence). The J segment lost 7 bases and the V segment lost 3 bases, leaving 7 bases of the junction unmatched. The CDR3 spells CASSFLGQGEEQYF. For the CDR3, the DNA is TGTGCCAGCAGTTTTCTGGGACAGGGCGAAGAGCAGTACTTC.

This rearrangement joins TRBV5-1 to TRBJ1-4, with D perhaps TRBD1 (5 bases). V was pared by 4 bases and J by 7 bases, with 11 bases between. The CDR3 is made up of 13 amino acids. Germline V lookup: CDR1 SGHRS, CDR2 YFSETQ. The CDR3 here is CASSGGIGEKLFF. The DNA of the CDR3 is TGCGCCAGCAGCGGGGGGATAGGTGAAAAACTGTTTTTT.

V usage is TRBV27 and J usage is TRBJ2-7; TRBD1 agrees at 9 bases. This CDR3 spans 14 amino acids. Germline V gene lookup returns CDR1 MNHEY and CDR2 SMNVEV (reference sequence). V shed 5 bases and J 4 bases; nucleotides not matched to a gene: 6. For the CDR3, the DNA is TGTGCCAGCAGTCGGACAGGGGCAGGGTACGAGCAGTACTTC. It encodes CASSRTGAGYEQYF.

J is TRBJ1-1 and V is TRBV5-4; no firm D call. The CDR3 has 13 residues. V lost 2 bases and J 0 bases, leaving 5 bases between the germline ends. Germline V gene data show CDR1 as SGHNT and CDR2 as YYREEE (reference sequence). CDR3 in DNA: TGTGCCAGCAGCTTTGCCTTGAACACTGAAGCTTTCTTT. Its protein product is CASSFALNTEAFF. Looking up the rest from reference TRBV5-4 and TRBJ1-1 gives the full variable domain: ETGVTQSPTHLIKTRGQQVTLRCSSQSGHNTVSWYQQALGQGPQFIFQYYREEENGRGNFPPRFSGLQFPNYSSELNVNALELDDSALYLCASSFALNTEAFFGQGTRLTVV.

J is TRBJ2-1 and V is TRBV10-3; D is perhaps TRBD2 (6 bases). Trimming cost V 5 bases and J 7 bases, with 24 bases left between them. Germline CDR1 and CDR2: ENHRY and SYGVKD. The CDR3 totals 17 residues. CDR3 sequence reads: CAISPGAGRESFNEQFF. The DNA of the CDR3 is TGTGCCATCAGTCCCGGCGCGGGGCGGGAAAGCTTTAATGAGCAGTTCTTC.

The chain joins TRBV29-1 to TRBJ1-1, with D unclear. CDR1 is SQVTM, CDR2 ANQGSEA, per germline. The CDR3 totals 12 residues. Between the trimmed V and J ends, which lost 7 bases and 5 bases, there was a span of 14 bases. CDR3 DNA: TGCAGCGCCCTCCCGGGAGGAACTGAAGCTTTCTTT. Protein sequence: CSALPGGTEAFF.

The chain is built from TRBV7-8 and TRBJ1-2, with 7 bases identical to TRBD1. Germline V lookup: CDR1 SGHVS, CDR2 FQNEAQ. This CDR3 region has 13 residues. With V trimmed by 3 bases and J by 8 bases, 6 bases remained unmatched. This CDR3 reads CASSLGTVVGYTF. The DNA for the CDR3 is TGTGCCAGCAGCTTGGGGACAGTTGTGGGCTACACCTTC.

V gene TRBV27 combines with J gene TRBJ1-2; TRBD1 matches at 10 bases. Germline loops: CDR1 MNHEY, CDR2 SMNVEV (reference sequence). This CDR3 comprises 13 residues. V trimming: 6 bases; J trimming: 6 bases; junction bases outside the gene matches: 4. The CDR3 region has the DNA TGTGCCAGCAGCGGACAGGGGGGTGATGGCTACACCTTC. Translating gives CASSGQGGDGYTF.

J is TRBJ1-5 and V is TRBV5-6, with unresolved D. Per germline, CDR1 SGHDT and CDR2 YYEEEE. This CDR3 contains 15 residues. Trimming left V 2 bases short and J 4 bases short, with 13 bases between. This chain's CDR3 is CASSFSASFNQPQHF. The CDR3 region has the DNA TGTGCCAGCAGCTTCTCAGCCAGCTTTAATCAGCCCCAGCATTTT.

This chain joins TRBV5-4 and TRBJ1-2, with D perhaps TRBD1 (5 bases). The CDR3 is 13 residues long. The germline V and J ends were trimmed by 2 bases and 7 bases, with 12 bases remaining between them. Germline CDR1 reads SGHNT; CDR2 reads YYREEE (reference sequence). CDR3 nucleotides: TGTGCCAGCAGCTTCACCAGGGTGGGTGGCTACACCTTC. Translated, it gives CASSFTRVGGYTF. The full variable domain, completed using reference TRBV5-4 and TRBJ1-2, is ETGVTQSPTHLIKTRGQQVTLRCSSQSGHNTVSWYQQALGQGPQFIFQYYREEENGRGNFPPRFSGLQFPNYSSELNVNALELDDSALYLCASSFTRVGGYTFGSGTRLTVV.

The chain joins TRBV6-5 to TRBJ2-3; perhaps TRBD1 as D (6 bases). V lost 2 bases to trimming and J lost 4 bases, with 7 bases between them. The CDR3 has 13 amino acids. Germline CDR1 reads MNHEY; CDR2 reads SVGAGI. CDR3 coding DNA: TGTGCCAGCAGTTACGGGGGCCCAGATACGCAGTATTTT. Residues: CASSYGGPDTQYF.

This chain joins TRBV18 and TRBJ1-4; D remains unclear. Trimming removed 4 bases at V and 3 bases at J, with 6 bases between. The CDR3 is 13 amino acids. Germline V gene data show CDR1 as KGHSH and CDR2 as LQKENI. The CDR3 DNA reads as TGTGCCAGCTCACAAGTATCTAATGAAAAACTGTTTTTT. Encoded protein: CASSQVSNEKLFF.

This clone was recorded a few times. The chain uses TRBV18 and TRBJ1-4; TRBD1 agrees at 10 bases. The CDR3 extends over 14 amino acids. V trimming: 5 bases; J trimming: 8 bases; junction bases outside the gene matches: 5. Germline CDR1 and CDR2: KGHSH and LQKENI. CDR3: CASSAGTGEEKLFF. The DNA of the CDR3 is TGTGCCAGCTCAGCCGGGACAGGGGAAGAAAAACTGTTTTTT. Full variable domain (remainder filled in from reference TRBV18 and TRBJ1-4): NAGVMQNPRHLVRRRGQEARLRCSPMKGHSHVYWYRQLPEEGLKFMVYLQKENIIDESGMPKERFSAEFPKEGPSILRIQQVVRGDSAAYFCASSAGTGEEKLFFGSGTQLSVL.

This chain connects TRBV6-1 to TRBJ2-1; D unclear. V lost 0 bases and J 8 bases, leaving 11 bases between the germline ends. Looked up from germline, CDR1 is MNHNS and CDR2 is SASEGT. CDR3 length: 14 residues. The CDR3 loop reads CASSEALGRDEQFF. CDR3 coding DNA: TGTGCCAGCAGTGAAGCGCTTGGACGGGATGAGCAGTTCTTC.

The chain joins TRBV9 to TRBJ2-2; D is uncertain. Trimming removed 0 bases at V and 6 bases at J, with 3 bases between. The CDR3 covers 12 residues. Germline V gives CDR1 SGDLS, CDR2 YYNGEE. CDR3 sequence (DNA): TGTGCCAGCAGCGTAGATTCCGGGGAGCTGTTTTTT. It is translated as CASSVDSGELFF.

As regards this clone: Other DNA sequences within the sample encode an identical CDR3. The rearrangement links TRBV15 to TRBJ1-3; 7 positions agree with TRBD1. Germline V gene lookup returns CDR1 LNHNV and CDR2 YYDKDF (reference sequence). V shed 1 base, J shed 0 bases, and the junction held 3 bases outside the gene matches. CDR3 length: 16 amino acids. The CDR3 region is CATSRGRTGSGNTIYF. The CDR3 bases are TGTGCCACCAGCAGAGGGCGGACAGGCTCTGGAAACACCATATATTTT.

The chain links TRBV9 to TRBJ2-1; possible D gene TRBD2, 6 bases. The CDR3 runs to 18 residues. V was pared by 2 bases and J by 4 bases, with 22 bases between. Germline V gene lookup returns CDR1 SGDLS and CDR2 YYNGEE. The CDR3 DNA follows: TGTGCCAGCAGCGTCCGGGACTCGGACCCGCCTTATTACAATGAGCAGTTCTTC. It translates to CASSVRDSDPPYYNEQFF.

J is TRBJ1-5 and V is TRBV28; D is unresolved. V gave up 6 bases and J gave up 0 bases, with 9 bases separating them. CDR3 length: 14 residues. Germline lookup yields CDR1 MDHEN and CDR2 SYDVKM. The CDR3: CASSPRASNQPQHF. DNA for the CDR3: TGTGCCAGCAGCCCGAGGGCTAGCAATCAGCCCCAGCATTTT.